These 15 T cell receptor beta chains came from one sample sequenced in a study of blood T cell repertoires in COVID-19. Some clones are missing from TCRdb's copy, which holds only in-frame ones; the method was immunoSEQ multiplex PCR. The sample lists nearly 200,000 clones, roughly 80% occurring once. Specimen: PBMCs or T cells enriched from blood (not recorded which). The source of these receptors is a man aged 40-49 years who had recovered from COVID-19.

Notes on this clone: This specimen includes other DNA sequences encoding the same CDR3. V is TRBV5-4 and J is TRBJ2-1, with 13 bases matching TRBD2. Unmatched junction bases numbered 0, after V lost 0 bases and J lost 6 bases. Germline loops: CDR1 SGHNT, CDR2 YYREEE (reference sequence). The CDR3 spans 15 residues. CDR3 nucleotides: TGTGCCAGCAGCTTGGGACTAGCGGGGGGCAATGAGCAGTTCTTC. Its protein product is CASSLGLAGGNEQFF.

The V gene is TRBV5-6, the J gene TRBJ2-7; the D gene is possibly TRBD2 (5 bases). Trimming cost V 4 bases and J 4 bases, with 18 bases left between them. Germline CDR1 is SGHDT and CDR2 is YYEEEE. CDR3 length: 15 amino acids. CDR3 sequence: CASSLSRTLLYEQYF. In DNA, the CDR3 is TGTGCCAGCAGCCTGTCGAGGACTCTATTATACGAGCAGTACTTC. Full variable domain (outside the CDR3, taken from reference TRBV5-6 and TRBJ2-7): DAGVTQSPTHLIKTRGQQVTLRCSPKSGHDTVSWYQQALGQGPQFIFQYYEEEERQRGNFPDRFSGHQFPNYSSELNVNALLLGDSALYLCASSLSRTLLYEQYFGPGTRLTVT.

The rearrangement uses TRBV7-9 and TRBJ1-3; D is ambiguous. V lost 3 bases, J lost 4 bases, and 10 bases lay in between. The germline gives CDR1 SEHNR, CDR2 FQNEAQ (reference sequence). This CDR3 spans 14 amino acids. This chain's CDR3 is CASSFSVSGNTIYF. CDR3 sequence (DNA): TGTGCCAGCAGCTTTTCAGTATCGGGAAACACCATATATTTT.

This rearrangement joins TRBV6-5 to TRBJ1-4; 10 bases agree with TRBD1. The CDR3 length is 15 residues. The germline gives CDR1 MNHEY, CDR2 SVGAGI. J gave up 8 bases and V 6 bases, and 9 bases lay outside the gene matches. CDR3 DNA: TGTGCCAGCAGAAACGACAGGGGGCGCGAGGAAAAACTGTTTTTT. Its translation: CASRNDRGREEKLFF.

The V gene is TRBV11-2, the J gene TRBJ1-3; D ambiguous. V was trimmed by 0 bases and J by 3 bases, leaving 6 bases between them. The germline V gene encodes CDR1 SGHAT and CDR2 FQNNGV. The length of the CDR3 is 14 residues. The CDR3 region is CASSLDFSGNTIYF. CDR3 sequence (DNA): TGTGCCAGCAGCTTAGATTTTAGTGGAAACACCATATATTTT.

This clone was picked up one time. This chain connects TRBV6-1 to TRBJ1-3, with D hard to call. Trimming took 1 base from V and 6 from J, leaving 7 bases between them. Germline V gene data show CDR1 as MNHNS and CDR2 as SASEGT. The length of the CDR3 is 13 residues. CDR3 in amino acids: CASSEVEENTIYF. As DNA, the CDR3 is TGTGCCAGCAGTGAAGTTGAGGAAAACACCATATATTTT.

The CDR3 here is CSARTGGRREKLFF. The CDR3 nucleotides read TGCAGCGCCCGGACAGGGGGTAGGCGTGAAAAACTGTTTTTT. The V gene is TRBV29-1, the J gene TRBJ1-4; 10 positions agree with TRBD1. The length of the CDR3 is 14 residues. The germline gives CDR1 SQVTM, CDR2 ANQGSEA. After removal of 7 bases from V and 7 bases from J, the junction contained 9 bases not matched to a gene. Using reference TRBV29-1 and TRBJ1-4 for the parts outside the CDR3, the full variable domain is SAVISQKPSRDICQRGTSLTIQCQVDSQVTMMFWYRQQPGQSLTLIATANQGSEATYESGFVIDKFPISRPNLTFSTLTVSNMSPEDSSIYLCSARTGGRREKLFFGSGTQLSVL.

CDR3 loop: CASVFSLQGNEQFF. In nucleotides, the CDR3 is TGTGCCAGCGTCTTCAGCTTACAGGGGAATGAGCAGTTCTTC. The chain combines TRBV6-5 with TRBJ2-1; 7 bases match TRBD1. V shed 8 bases and J 7 bases; nucleotides not matched to a gene: 11. The length of the CDR3 is 14 residues. CDR1 and CDR2 from the germline V gene are MNHEY and SVGAGI.

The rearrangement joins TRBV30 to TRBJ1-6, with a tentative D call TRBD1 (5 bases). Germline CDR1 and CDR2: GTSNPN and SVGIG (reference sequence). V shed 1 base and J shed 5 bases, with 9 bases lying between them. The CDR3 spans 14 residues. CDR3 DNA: TGTGCCTGGAGTGGGACGGGGGATAATTCACCCCTCCACTTT. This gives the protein CAWSGTGDNSPLHF.

The DNA for the CDR3 is TGTGCCAGCAGCTTATCAGTTAACTATGGCTACACCTTC. Protein product: CASSLSVNYGYTF. The V call is TRBV7-8, the J call TRBJ1-2; D not resolved. The CDR3 is 13 amino acids. Germline CDR1 reads SGHVS; CDR2 reads FQNEAQ. The V end was cut by 2 bases, the J end by 1 base, with 5 bases between.

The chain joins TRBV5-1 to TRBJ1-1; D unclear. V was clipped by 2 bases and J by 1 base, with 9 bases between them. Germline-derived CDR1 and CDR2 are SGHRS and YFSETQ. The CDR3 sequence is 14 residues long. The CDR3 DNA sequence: TGCGCCAGCAGCTTCGTCAGTCCGAACACTGAAGCTTTCTTT. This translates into CASSFVSPNTEAFF.

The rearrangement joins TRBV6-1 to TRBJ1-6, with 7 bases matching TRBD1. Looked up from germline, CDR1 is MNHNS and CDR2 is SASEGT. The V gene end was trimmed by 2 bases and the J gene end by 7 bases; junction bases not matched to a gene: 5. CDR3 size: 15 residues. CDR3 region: CASSEQTGWNSPLHF. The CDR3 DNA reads TGTGCCAGCAGTGAACAGACAGGGTGGAATTCACCCCTCCACTTT.

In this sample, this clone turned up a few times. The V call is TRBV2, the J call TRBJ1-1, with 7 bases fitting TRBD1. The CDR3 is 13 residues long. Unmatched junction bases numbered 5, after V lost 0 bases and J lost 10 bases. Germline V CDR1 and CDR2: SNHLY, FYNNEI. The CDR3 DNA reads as TGTGCCAGCAGTGAAGCAGTAAGGGGGCGAGCTTTCTTT. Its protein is CASSEAVRGRAFF. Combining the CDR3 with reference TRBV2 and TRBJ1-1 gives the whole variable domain EPEVTQTPSHQVTQMGQEVILRCVPISNHLYFYWYRQILGQKVEFLVSFYNNEISEKSEIFDDQFSVERPDGSNFTLKIRSTKLEDSAMYFCASSEAVRGRAFFGQGTRLTVV.

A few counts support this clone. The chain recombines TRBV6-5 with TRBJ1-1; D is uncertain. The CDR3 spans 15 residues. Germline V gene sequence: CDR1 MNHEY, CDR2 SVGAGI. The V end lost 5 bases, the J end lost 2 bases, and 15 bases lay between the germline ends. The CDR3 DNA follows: TGTGCCAGCAGTACCTTACTACTTCTAAACACTGAAGCTTTCTTT. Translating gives CASSTLLLLNTEAFF.

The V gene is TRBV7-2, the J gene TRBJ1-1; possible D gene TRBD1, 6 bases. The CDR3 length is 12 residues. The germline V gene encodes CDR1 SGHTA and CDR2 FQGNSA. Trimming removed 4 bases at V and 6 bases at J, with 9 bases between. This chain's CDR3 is CASSSQGAEAFF. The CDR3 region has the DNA TGTGCCAGCAGCTCACAGGGAGCTGAAGCTTTCTTT.